The 25 T cell receptor beta chains reported below all come from one sample, sequenced in a study of blood T cell repertoires in COVID-19. The protocol was immunoSEQ multiplex PCR, while the TCRdb copy is restricted to in-frame clones and leaves out a portion. The sample yields fewer than 60,000 clones, around 80% seen once. Specimen: peripheral blood. The receptor set was obtained from a woman aged 80 or over with acute or convalescent COVID-19.

The V gene is TRBV6-1, the J gene TRBJ1-4, with TRBD1 matching 7 bases. The CDR3 runs 14 residues. With V trimmed by 3 bases and J by 3 bases, 1 base remained unmatched. CDR1 and CDR2 from the germline V gene are MNHNS and SASEGT. The DNA of the CDR3 is TGTGCCAGCAGTGACGGGACAGCTAATGAAAAACTGTTTTTT. Its protein is CASSDGTANEKLFF.

V and J are TRBV24-1 and TRBJ2-1; 9 bases match TRBD1. Germline V gene data show CDR1 as KGHDR and CDR2 as SFDVKD. The CDR3 runs 16 residues. V lost 4 bases and J lost 6; bases outside the gene matches: 9. The CDR3 region is CATSDKQGADGNEQFF. The CDR3 nucleotides are TGTGCCACCAGTGACAAACAGGGGGCGGACGGCAATGAGCAGTTCTTC.

This chain joins TRBV5-1 and TRBJ1-1; 10 bases agree with TRBD1. This CDR3 has 15 residues. In germline, CDR1 is SGHRS, CDR2 YFSETQ. The ends lost 5 bases at V and 4 bases at J; junction bases unmatched: 8. For the CDR3, the DNA is TGCGCCAGCAGTCCGGGACAGGGGATAAGCACTGAAGCTTTCTTT. Translation gives CASSPGQGISTEAFF. Together with reference TRBV5-1 and TRBJ1-1, the CDR3 gives the full variable domain: KAGVTQTPRYLIKTRGQQVTLSCSPISGHRSVSWYQQTPGQGLQFLFEYFSETQRNKGNFPGRFSGRQFSNSRSEMNVSTLELGDSALYLCASSPGQGISTEAFFGQGTRLTVV.

This chain connects TRBV5-4 to TRBJ2-1; possible D gene TRBD2, 5 bases. The CDR3 runs 16 residues. With 5 bases removed from V and 3 bases from J, the gap between germline ends came to 18 bases. Germline lookup yields CDR1 SGHNT and CDR2 YYREEE (reference sequence). The CDR3 is CASSHGSLALYNEQFF. The CDR3 DNA is TGTGCCAGCAGTCATGGGAGTCTAGCCCTCTACAATGAGCAGTTCTTC.

Here the CDR3 DNA reads TGTGCCAGCAGCCCCCGCGGGACAGGGGGTGAAAAACTGTTTTTT. This codes for CASSPRGTGGEKLFF. The chain uses TRBV9 and TRBJ1-4, with 11 bases that match TRBD1. This CDR3 comprises 15 residues. V trimming: 4 bases; J trimming: 7 bases; junction bases outside the gene matches: 6. The V gene's germline CDR1 is SGDLS and CDR2 YYNGEE.

The chain recombines TRBV5-1 with TRBJ2-6, with a possible D match to TRBD1 (7 bases). The CDR3 runs to 18 residues. Germline CDR1 and CDR2: SGHRS and YFSETQ. V was shortened by 2 bases and J by 0 bases, with 15 bases between the two germline ends. The CDR3 region is CASSLDPGGYSGANVLTF. CDR3 in DNA: TGCGCCAGCAGCTTAGACCCAGGGGGGTACTCTGGGGCCAACGTCCTGACTTTC.

The V call is TRBV10-3, the J call TRBJ2-1; 10 nucleotides align to TRBD2. After removal of 8 bases from V and 8 bases from J, the junction contained 9 bases not matched to a gene. The germline gives CDR1 ENHRY, CDR2 SYGVKD. The CDR3 is 14 amino acids. This chain's CDR3 is CAIGGAGGPDEQFF. The CDR3 DNA follows: TGTGCCATCGGTGGAGCGGGGGGGCCTGATGAGCAGTTCTTC.

J is TRBJ1-3 and V is TRBV14, with unresolved D. The CDR3 length is 13 residues. V was cut by 4 bases and J by 0 bases, with 4 bases left in between. Germline V gives CDR1 SGHDN, CDR2 FVKESK. The CDR3 coding sequence is TGTGCCAGCAGCCCGTACTCTGGAAACACCATATATTTT. Amino acids: CASSPYSGNTIYF.

The V and J genes are TRBV4-1 and TRBJ1-2, with 8 bases matching TRBD1. The CDR3 contains 17 residues. V trimming: 7 bases; J trimming: 4 bases; junction bases outside the gene matches: 17. Germline CDR1 and CDR2: MGHRA and YSYEKL. CDR3 nucleotide sequence: TGCGCCAGCACCGGACTCAACGCAGACAGGGGTCTCTATGGCTACACCTTC. Residues: CASTGLNADRGLYGYTF.

This clone was seen a single time. CDR3 protein: CASSYEGTGAGAFF. The CDR3 DNA is TGTGCCAGCAGTTACGAAGGGACAGGGGCTGGGGCTTTCTTT. The chain uses TRBV6-2 or TRBV6-3 and TRBJ1-1; 10 bases are a match to TRBD1. Per the germline V gene, CDR1 is MNHEY and CDR2 is SVGEGT. The CDR3 is 14 residues long. Trimming took 2 bases from V and 11 from J; bases not matched to a gene: 8.

This clone was observed a few times. This rearrangement joins TRBV12-3 or TRBV12-4 to TRBJ1-1; D remains unclear. V gave up 0 bases and J gave up 10 bases, with 6 bases separating them. The CDR3 spans 11 residues. The CDR3 DNA reads as TGTGCCAGCAGTTTAGCTGGAGGAGCTTTCTTT. Translating it yields CASSLAGGAFF.

The rearrangement links TRBV24-1 to TRBJ2-1, with 10 bases identical to TRBD2. Looked up from germline, CDR1 is KGHDR and CDR2 is SFDVKD. The CDR3 has 14 residues. V shed 9 bases, J shed 7 bases, and the junction held 8 bases outside the gene matches. CDR3 DNA: TGTGCCACCGGAGGCGAGCGGGGGGGAAATGAGCAGTTCTTC. Protein product: CATGGERGGNEQFF.

The J gene is TRBJ1-4, the V gene TRBV28; 9 nucleotides agree with TRBD1. V trimming: 4 bases; J trimming: 4 bases; junction bases outside the gene matches: 4. CDR1 is MDHEN, CDR2 SYDVKM, per germline. This CDR3 has 15 amino acids. CDR3 bases: TGTGCCAGCAGTTCTCCGGGACAGGGTAATGAAAAACTGTTTTTT. Residues: CASSSPGQGNEKLFF.

This clone was observed once. This chain links TRBV7-9 with TRBJ1-2; D not certain. Germline CDR1 SEHNR, CDR2 FQNEAQ (reference sequence). Between the trimmed V and J ends, which lost 5 bases and 3 bases, there was a span of 7 bases. The CDR3 contains 12 residues. CDR3 nucleotides: TGTGCCAGCAGCATAACAGACTATGGCTACACCTTC. Protein sequence: CASSITDYGYTF.

This rearrangement joins TRBV5-8 to TRBJ1-4; D is ambiguous. This CDR3 is 16 amino acids long. Germline V gene sequence: CDR1 SGHTS, CDR2 YDEGEE. Trimming took off 0 bases at V and 0 bases at J, with 9 bases between the two ends. For the CDR3, the DNA is TGTGCCAGCAGCTTGGCCGGCACAGCAACTAATGAAAAACTGTTTTTT. Amino acid sequence: CASSLAGTATNEKLFF. Together with reference TRBV5-8 and TRBJ1-4, the CDR3 gives the full variable domain: EAGVTQSPTHLIKTRGQQATLRCSPISGHTSVYWYQQALGLGLQFLLWYDEGEERNRGNFPPRFSGRQFPNYSSELNVNALELEDSALYLCASSLAGTATNEKLFFGSGTQLSVL.

The count of this clone is one. The chain has TRBV5-1 and TRBJ1-1; no clear D gene. Germline assignment: CDR1 SGHRS and CDR2 YFSETQ. The CDR3 is 12 residues long. V dropped 3 bases and J dropped 0 bases, with 3 bases sitting between them. The CDR3 DNA follows: TGCGCCAGCAGCTCGGTGAACACTGAAGCTTTCTTT. Its protein product is CASSSVNTEAFF.

V gene TRBV4-1 combines with J gene TRBJ1-6; D unclear. Germline V gene sequence: CDR1 MGHRA, CDR2 YSYEKL. V was cut by 1 base and J by 9 bases, with 16 bases left in between. The CDR3 has 16 amino acids. The CDR3 spells CASSQVQAKRFSPLHF. CDR3 bases: TGCGCCAGCAGCCAAGTGCAAGCCAAACGTTTTTCACCCCTCCACTTT.

The V and J genes are TRBV19 and TRBJ1-3, with D perhaps matching TRBD1 (6 bases). Trimming took off 1 base at V and 6 bases at J, with 10 bases between the two ends. Per germline, CDR1 LNHDA and CDR2 SQIVND (reference sequence). This CDR3 region has 14 residues. For the CDR3, the DNA is TGTGCCAGTAGTATAGGGACAGAGACAAACACCATATATTTT. Protein: CASSIGTETNTIYF.

The rearrangement uses TRBV27 and TRBJ2-1, with D unclear. Germline CDR1 and CDR2: MNHEY and SMNVEV (reference sequence). Trimming stripped 1 base from V and 4 bases from J, with 8 bases between. CDR3 length: 14 residues. CDR3 nucleotide sequence: TGTGCCAGCAGTTTATTCTCGCTATACAATGAGCAGTTCTTC. It codes for CASSLFSLYNEQFF.

This clone has a handful of counts. The chain has TRBV11-2 and TRBJ2-7, with 8 nucleotides matching TRBD1. From germline, CDR1 is SGHAT and CDR2 FQNNGV. Germline trimming cut 5 bases from V and 2 bases from J; bases unmatched to any gene: 11. The CDR3 runs to 16 residues. The CDR3 protein is CASSMWGGGQAYEQYF. The CDR3, as DNA: TGTGCCAGCAGCATGTGGGGTGGGGGACAGGCCTACGAGCAGTACTTC.

This chain joins TRBV12-3 or TRBV12-4 and TRBJ1-1; D is undetermined. This CDR3 is 13 amino acids long. Deletions cut 8 bases from V and 1 base from J, with 11 bases between. CDR3 residues: CASQPLRNTEAFF. In DNA, the CDR3 is TGTGCCAGCCAACCGCTGAGGAACACTGAAGCTTTCTTT.

As DNA, the CDR3 is TGTGCCAGCAGCTTGGATGGGTATAGGCAGGGGGCAGACTATGGCTACACCTTC. The encoded protein is CASSLDGYRQGADYGYTF. This chain joins TRBV5-5 and TRBJ1-2, with TRBD1 identical over 8 bases. J lost 3 bases, V lost 0 bases, and 13 bases had no gene match. There are 18 residues in the CDR3. The germline CDR1 and CDR2 sequences are SGHKS and YYEKEE (reference sequence).

This rearrangement joins TRBV5-1 to TRBJ1-1; 8 bases map to TRBD1. Germline V gives CDR1 SGHRS, CDR2 YFSETQ. Trimming at V came to 4 bases and at J to 4 bases, leaving 6 bases not matched to a gene. The CDR3 covers 14 residues. The CDR3 bases are TGCGCCAGCAGCATTCGACAGGGGAGCACTGAAGCTTTCTTT. This sequence encodes CASSIRQGSTEAFF.

The chain carries TRBV19 and TRBJ2-3; 13 bases agree with TRBD2. The CDR3 is made up of 16 amino acids. J was trimmed by 3 bases and V by 3 bases; bases with no gene match: 3. Germline loops: CDR1 LNHDA, CDR2 SQIVND (reference sequence). The DNA of the CDR3 is TGTGCCAGTAGTATCGGACTAGCGGGAGTTACAGATACGCAGTATTTT. It yields the protein CASSIGLAGVTDTQYF. Combining the CDR3 with reference TRBV19 and TRBJ2-3 gives the whole variable domain DGGITQSPKYLFRKEGQNVTLSCEQNLNHDAMYWYRQDPGQGLRLIYYSQIVNDFQKGDIAEGYSVSREKKESFPLTVTSAQKNPTAFYLCASSIGLAGVTDTQYFGPGTRLTVL.

The chain recombines TRBV30 with TRBJ1-1, with D perhaps matching TRBD1 (5 bases). Germline V CDR1 and CDR2: GTSNPN, SVGIG (reference sequence). The CDR3 spans 12 residues. V was shortened by 3 bases and J by 3 bases, with 8 bases between the two germline ends. CDR3 bases: TGTGCCTGGAGCAGGGAGGACACTGAAGCTTTCTTT. Residues: CAWSREDTEAFF.